This T cell receptor beta chain comes out of a study of vaccination and CD4 T cells after COVID-19. Treatment noted: roughly nine-day PBMC culture with coronavirus spike peptide pools or control peptides (ViraFEST assay). V was cut by 3 bases and J by 0 bases, with 14 bases left in between. The CDR3 covers 15 residues. Germline V gene lookup returns CDR1 DFQATT and CDR2 SNEGSKA (reference sequence). Cultured CD4+ T-cell DNA underwent Oncomine TCR Beta short-read sequencing. A single record per CDR3 protein comes from TCRdb applying MiXCR to the PCR reads. The repertoire holds 10,000 or so distinct CDR3 sequences, roughly 61% seen once, with less than 30% in the top ten. About this clonotype itself: Antigen specificity is unknown.

The sample comprised CD4+ T cells from blood, cultured in vitro. The chain uses TRBV20-1 and TRBJ1-2, with unresolved D. This TCR was recovered from a human donor who had recovered from COVID-19. The CDR3 region has the DNA TGCAGTGCTAGTGGTACAGAGTTAGCTAACTATGGCTACACCTTC. Translating it yields CSASGTELANYGYTF.